This T cell receptor beta chain is drawn from a study of long-term antiretroviral therapy in people with HIV. Looking at the study overall: The oldest specimens predate the 2015 immediate-ART recommendation by about a decade.

The libraries were made with immunoSEQ v3.0 at survey level. Using immunoSEQ multiplex PCR, the repertoire was profiled, and TCRdb retains in-frame clones only, with some absent. Of tens of thousands of clones in the sample, 70% to 85% were seen once. The germline CDR1 and CDR2 sequences are SGHDT and YYEEEE. The V gene lost 1 base and the J gene lost 1 base, with 11 bases spanning the gap. This CDR3 has 15 amino acids. HIV-positive participants all received treatment in the United States. The V and J genes are TRBV5-6 and TRBJ2-5, with no clear D. The receptor was derived from a man younger than 30 with HIV. Sample: unsorted PBMCs, taken 0.8 years before starting antiretroviral therapy. CDR3 region: CASSLRVLFQETQYF. Written as DNA, the CDR3 is TGTGCCAGCAGCTTGAGGGTCCTCTTCCAAGAGACCCAGTACTTC. The full variable domain, its missing parts supplied by reference TRBV5-6 and TRBJ2-5, is DAGVTQSPTHLIKTRGQQVTLRCSPKSGHDTVSWYQQALGQGPQFIFQYYEEEERQRGNFPDRFSGHQFPNYSSELNVNALLLGDSALYLCASSLRVLFQETQYFGPGTRLLVL.